Listed here are 19 T cell receptor beta chains from one sample, sequenced in a study of neurological immune-mediated disorders. TCRdb reprocessed the 5' RACE reads with MiXCR, giving one entry per CDR3 protein. The sample includes 30,000 to 45,000 distinct CDR3 sequences, around a tenth of them seen just once. The sequencing sample was made of CD4+ T cells from blood. The receptors come from a woman in her twenties or thirties with HTLV-1-associated myelopathy (HAM/TSP).

V usage is TRBV7-3 and J usage is TRBJ2-3; 8 nucleotides agree with TRBD2. Germline V lookup: CDR1 SGHTA, CDR2 FQGTGA. J was trimmed by 15 bases and V by 5 bases; bases with no gene match: 19. The CDR3 has 15 amino acids. The CDR3 sequence: CASSVPGLGGVYDYF. The CDR3 region has the DNA TGTGCCAGCAGCGTCCCGGGACTAGGGGGGGTCTACGATTATTTT. The full variable domain, with the rest looked up from reference TRBV7-3 and TRBJ2-3, is GAGVSQTPSNKVTEKGKYVELRCDPISGHTALYWYRQSLGQGPEFLIYFQGTGAADDSGLPNDRFFAVRPEGSVSTLKIQRTERGDSAVYLCASSVPGLGGVYDYFGPGTRLTVL.

Ten or more counts support this clonotype. This rearrangement joins TRBV5-1 to TRBJ1-1; the D gene is possibly TRBD1 (5 bases). Germline loops: CDR1 SGHRS, CDR2 YFSETQ. The length of the CDR3 is 14 residues. V was trimmed by 4 bases and J by 8 bases, leaving 18 bases between them. The CDR3 is CASSPAGRQREAFF. CDR3 sequence (DNA): TGCGCCAGCAGCCCGGCAGGGAGGCAGCGAGAAGCTTTCTTT.

This clonotype was picked up a small number of times. CDR3 loop: CASSANRERDEQFF. Here the CDR3 DNA reads TGTGCCAGCAGTGCCAACAGGGAGAGGGATGAGCAGTTCTTC. The chain is built from TRBV12-3 or TRBV12-4 and TRBJ2-1; D perhaps matches TRBD1 (6 bases). The CDR3 contains 14 residues. V lost 5 bases and J lost 8, with 16 bases in between.

This clonotype was recorded at least ten times. The J gene is TRBJ1-3, the V gene TRBV20-1; no definite D call. The V gene lost 6 bases and the J gene lost 4 bases, with 19 bases spanning the gap. Germline V CDR1 and CDR2: DFQATT, SNEGSKA (reference sequence). The CDR3 sequence is 15 residues long. The CDR3 DNA is TGCAGTGCCGAAAAGGACGGTCGAGGAGGAAACACCATATATTTT. This sequence encodes CSAEKDGRGGNTIYF.

The table lists this clonotype with many counts. The rearrangement joins TRBV28 to TRBJ2-1; the D is unclear. The CDR3 extends over 15 amino acids. Trimming shortened V by 2 bases and J by 0 bases, and 8 bases separated the two germline ends. In germline, CDR1 is MDHEN, CDR2 SYDVKM. The CDR3 is CASSLIYSSYNEQFF. DNA of the CDR3: TGTGCCAGCAGTTTAATTTACAGCTCCTACAATGAGCAGTTCTTC. Combining the CDR3 with reference TRBV28 and TRBJ2-1 gives the whole variable domain DVKVTQSSRYLVKRTGEKVFLECVQDMDHENMFWYRQDPGLGLRLIYFSYDVKMKEKGDIPEGYSVSREKKERFSLILESASTNQTSMYLCASSLIYSSYNEQFFGPGTRLTVL.

This clonotype is categorized as medium-sized. V gene TRBV20-1 combines with J gene TRBJ2-7; no clear D gene. Trimming removed 0 bases from V and 7 bases from J, with 10 bases in between. The germline gives CDR1 DFQATT, CDR2 SNEGSKA (reference sequence). The length of the CDR3 is 12 residues. CDR3 region: CSARDSVSEQYF. The DNA of the CDR3 is TGCAGTGCTAGAGATAGTGTGTCAGAGCAGTACTTC.

This clonotype was counted many times. The genes are TRBV7-8 and TRBJ2-2; possibly TRBD2 for D (5 bases). V dropped 5 bases and J dropped 6 bases, with 19 bases sitting between them. The germline V gene encodes CDR1 SGHVS and CDR2 FQNEAQ. The CDR3 extends over 16 amino acids. The CDR3 nucleotides are TGTGCCAGCAGCCCGTGGGAGAGGGTATGGTCCGGGGAGCTGTTTTTT. Its translation is CASSPWERVWSGELFF.

In this sample, this clonotype is medium-sized. The V call is TRBV7-2, the J call TRBJ2-7; unclear D gene. CDR3 length equals 16 residues. The germline V gene encodes CDR1 SGHTA and CDR2 FQGNSA. V shed 2 bases and J shed 2 bases, with 16 bases lying between them. The CDR3 nucleotides read TGTGCCAGCAGCTTAATGCCGGCGGTGATAACCTACGAGCAGTACTTC. Its protein is CASSLMPAVITYEQYF.

This clonotype was recorded at least ten times. This chain uses TRBV28 with TRBJ2-3; 7 nucleotides line up with TRBD1. There are 13 residues in the CDR3. V trimming: 6 bases; J trimming: 5 bases; junction bases outside the gene matches: 5. In germline, CDR1 is MDHEN, CDR2 SYDVKM. The CDR3 DNA reads as TGTGCCAGCAGACCGACAGGGAGAGATACGCAGTATTTT. Translation: CASRPTGRDTQYF.

This clonotype showed up many times. This chain connects TRBV10-2 to TRBJ1-1, with D maybe TRBD1 (5 bases). V lost 7 bases to trimming and J lost 1 base, with 16 bases between them. This CDR3 comprises 15 residues. Germline CDR1 is WSHSY and CDR2 is SAAADI. CDR3 region: CASTPDGAGNTEAFF. CDR3 sequence (DNA): TGCGCCAGCACCCCCGATGGGGCCGGGAACACTGAAGCTTTCTTT.

This clonotype was observed many times. This CDR3 is CSASSGLPYGYTF. The CDR3 DNA is TGCAGTGCTAGTTCAGGACTTCCTTATGGCTACACCTTC. The chain recombines TRBV20-1 with TRBJ1-2; D unresolved. Germline CDR1 and CDR2: DFQATT and SNEGSKA (reference sequence). The CDR3 extends over 13 amino acids. V lost 3 bases to trimming and J lost 5 bases, with 13 bases between them.

In its sample, this clonotype was seen many times. This chain connects TRBV3-1 to TRBJ2-1; 9 bases map to TRBD2. From germline, CDR1 is LGHDT and CDR2 YNNKEL (reference sequence). V shed 7 bases, J shed 8 bases, and the junction held 12 bases outside the gene matches. The CDR3 extends over 15 amino acids. The DNA for the CDR3 is TGTGCCAGCACTTCCGGGACTAGCCCTATCGATGAGCAGTTCTTC. Its translation: CASTSGTSPIDEQFF.

This clonotype was seen ten or more times. The chain joins TRBV7-2 to TRBJ2-1; TRBD1 agrees at 9 bases. This CDR3 contains 15 residues. V shed 5 bases and J 4 bases; nucleotides not matched to a gene: 6. Germline V gene sequence: CDR1 SGHTA, CDR2 FQGNSA. The DNA of the CDR3 is TGTGCCAGCAGCCCGGACAGGGGACTGTACAATGAGCAGTTCTTC. This gives the protein CASSPDRGLYNEQFF.

The table lists this clonotype with many counts. One end of the junction fails to match germline, which may point to a read error. The genes are TRBV15 and TRBJ1-6; D not certain. This CDR3 has 13 amino acids. Germline loops: CDR1 LNHNV, CDR2 YYDKDF (reference sequence). The CDR3 protein is CATSRAGSAALHF. The DNA for the CDR3 is TGTGCCACCAGTAGAGCTGGAAGTGCGGCCCTCCACTTT.

This clonotype was recorded many times. This chain links TRBV20-1 with TRBJ2-4, with no clear D. This CDR3 contains 14 residues. CDR1 DFQATT and CDR2 SNEGSKA come from the germline V gene (reference sequence). The V end lost 0 bases, the J end lost 7 bases, and 13 bases lay between the germline ends. The CDR3 DNA follows: TGCAGTGCTAGAGATTCAACCCAAGGGAACATTCAGTACTTC. Protein sequence: CSARDSTQGNIQYF.

This clonotype was seen repeatedly, ten times or more. The J gene is TRBJ2-7, the V gene TRBV2, with TRBD1 matching 7 bases. The germline gives CDR1 SNHLY, CDR2 FYNNEI. The CDR3 runs to 14 residues. V shed 6 bases and J 6 bases; nucleotides not matched to a gene: 11. The CDR3: CASRESRQGREQYF. The CDR3 DNA sequence: TGTGCCAGCAGGGAATCTCGACAGGGACGCGAGCAGTACTTC. Drawing the rest from reference TRBV2 and TRBJ2-7, the complete variable domain is EPEVTQTPSHQVTQMGQEVILRCVPISNHLYFYWYRQILGQKVEFLVSFYNNEISEKSEIFDDQFSVERPDGSNFTLKIRSTKLEDSAMYFCASRESRQGREQYFGPGTRLTVT.

This clonotype has ten or more counts. This chain joins TRBV7-9 and TRBJ2-2; D gene uncertain. The V gene lost 5 bases and the J gene lost 4 bases, with 5 bases spanning the gap. The CDR3 length is 12 residues. Germline V gene lookup returns CDR1 SEHNR and CDR2 FQNEAQ (reference sequence). CDR3 DNA sequence: TGTGCCAGCAGCCTCCTCACCGGGGAGCTGTTTTTT. Translation gives CASSLLTGELFF.

In its sample, this clonotype was seen many times. The CDR3 DNA sequence: TGCAGCGTCCTCGGGACAGGGCAAGATACGCAGTATTTT. Protein product: CSVLGTGQDTQYF. The gene calls are TRBV29-1 and TRBJ2-3; 9 bases agree with TRBD1. V lost 6 bases to trimming and J lost 5 bases; unmatched junction nucleotides: 6. CDR1 and CDR2 from the germline V gene are SQVTM and ANQGSEA. This CDR3 comprises 13 residues.

This clonotype was recorded many times. V gene TRBV11-2 combines with J gene TRBJ2-7; possible D gene TRBD1, 6 bases. This CDR3 has 14 amino acids. Germline V gene data show CDR1 as SGHAT and CDR2 as FQNNGV. V was clipped by 5 bases and J by 0 bases, with 11 bases between them. The CDR3 is CASSLDRVSYEQYF. DNA for the CDR3: TGTGCCAGCAGCCTGGACAGAGTCTCCTACGAGCAGTACTTC.